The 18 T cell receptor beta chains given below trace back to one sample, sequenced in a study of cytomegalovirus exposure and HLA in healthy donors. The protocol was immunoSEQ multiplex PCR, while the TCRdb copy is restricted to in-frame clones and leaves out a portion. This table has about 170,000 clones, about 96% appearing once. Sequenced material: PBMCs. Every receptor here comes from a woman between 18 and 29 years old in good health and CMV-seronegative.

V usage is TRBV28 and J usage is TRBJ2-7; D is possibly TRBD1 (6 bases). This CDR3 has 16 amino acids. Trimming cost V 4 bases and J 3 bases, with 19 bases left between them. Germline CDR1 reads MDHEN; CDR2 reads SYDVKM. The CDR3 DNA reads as TGTGCCAGCAGTTCACCCTTTACTGGACAGTTCTACGAGCAGTACTTC. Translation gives CASSSPFTGQFYEQYF.

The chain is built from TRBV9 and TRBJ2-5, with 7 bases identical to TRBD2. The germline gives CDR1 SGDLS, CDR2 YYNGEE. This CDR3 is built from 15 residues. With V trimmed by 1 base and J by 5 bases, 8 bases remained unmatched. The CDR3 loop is CASSVRTGGGETQYF. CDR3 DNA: TGTGCCAGCAGCGTAAGAACGGGGGGAGGGGAGACCCAGTACTTC.

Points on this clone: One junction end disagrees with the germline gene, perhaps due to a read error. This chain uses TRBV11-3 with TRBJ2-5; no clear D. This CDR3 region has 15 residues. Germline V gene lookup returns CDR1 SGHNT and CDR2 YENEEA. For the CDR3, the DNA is TGTGCCAGCAGCCTAGACGGTGCCGGTCAAGAGACCCAGTACTTC. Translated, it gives CASSLDGAGQETQYF.

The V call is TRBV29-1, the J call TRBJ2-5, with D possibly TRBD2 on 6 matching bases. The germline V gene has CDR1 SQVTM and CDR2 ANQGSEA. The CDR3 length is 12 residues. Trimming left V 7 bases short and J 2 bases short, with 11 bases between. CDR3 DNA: TGCAGCGGCCGTGGGGGGCAAGAGACCCAGTACTTC. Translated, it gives CSGRGGQETQYF.

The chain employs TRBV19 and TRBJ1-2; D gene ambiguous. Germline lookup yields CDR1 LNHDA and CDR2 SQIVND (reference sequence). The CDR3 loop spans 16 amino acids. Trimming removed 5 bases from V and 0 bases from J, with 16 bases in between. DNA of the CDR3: TGTGCCAGTAGTTTCGGCACCGGGAATCCTAACTATGGCTACACCTTC. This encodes CASSFGTGNPNYGYTF. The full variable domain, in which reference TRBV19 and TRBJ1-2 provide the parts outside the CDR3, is DGGITQSPKYLFRKEGQNVTLSCEQNLNHDAMYWYRQDPGQGLRLIYYSQIVNDFQKGDIAEGYSVSREKKESFPLTVTSAQKNPTAFYLCASSFGTGNPNYGYTFGSGTRLTVV.

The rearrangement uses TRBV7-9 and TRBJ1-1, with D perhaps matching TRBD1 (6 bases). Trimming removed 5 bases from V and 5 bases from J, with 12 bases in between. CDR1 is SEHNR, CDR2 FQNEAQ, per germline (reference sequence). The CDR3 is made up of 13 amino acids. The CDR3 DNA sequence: TGTGCCAGCAGCACAGGGTTTGGAACTGAAGCTTTCTTT. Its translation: CASSTGFGTEAFF. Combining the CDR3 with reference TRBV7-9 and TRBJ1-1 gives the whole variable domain DTGVSQNPRHKITKRGQNVTFRCDPISEHNRLYWYRQTLGQGPEFLTYFQNEAQLEKSRLLSDRFSAERPKGSFSTLEIQRTEQGDSAMYLCASSTGFGTEAFFGQGTRLTVV.

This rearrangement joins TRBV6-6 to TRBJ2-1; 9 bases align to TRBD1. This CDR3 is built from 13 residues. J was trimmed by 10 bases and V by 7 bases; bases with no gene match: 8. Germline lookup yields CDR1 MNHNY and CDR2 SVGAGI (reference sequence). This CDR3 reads CASNTGGVAEQFF. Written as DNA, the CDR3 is TGTGCCAGCAATACAGGGGGCGTAGCGGAGCAGTTCTTC.

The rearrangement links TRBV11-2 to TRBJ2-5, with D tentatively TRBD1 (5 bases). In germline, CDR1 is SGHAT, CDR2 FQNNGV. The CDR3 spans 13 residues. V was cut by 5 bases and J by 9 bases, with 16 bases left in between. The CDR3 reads CASSPTPQGPQYF. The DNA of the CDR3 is TGTGCCAGCAGCCCTACACCCCAGGGTCCCCAGTACTTC. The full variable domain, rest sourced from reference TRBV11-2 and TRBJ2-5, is EAGVAQSPRYKIIEKRQSVAFWCNPISGHATLYWYQQILGQGPKLLIQFQNNGVVDDSQLPKDRFSAERLKGVDSTLKIQPAKLEDSAVYLCASSPTPQGPQYFGPGTRLLVL.

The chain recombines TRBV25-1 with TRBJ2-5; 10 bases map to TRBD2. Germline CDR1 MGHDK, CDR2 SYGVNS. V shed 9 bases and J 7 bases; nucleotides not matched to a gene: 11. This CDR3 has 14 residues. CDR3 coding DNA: TGTGCCAGTGCCTTTAGCGGGGGGCGGCGGACCCAGTACTTC. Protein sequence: CASAFSGGRRTQYF.

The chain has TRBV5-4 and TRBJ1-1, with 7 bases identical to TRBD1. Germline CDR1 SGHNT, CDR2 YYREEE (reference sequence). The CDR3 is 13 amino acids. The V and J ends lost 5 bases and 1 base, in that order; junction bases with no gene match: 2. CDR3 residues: CASRQGGNTEAFF. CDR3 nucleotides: TGTGCCAGCAGGCAGGGGGGGAACACTGAAGCTTTCTTT.

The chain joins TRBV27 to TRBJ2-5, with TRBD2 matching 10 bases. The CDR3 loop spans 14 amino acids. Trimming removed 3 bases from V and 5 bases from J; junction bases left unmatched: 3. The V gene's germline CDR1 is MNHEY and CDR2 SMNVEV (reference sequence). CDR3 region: CASSLLGLAETQYF. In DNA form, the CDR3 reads TGTGCCAGCAGTTTGCTGGGACTAGCGGAGACCCAGTACTTC.

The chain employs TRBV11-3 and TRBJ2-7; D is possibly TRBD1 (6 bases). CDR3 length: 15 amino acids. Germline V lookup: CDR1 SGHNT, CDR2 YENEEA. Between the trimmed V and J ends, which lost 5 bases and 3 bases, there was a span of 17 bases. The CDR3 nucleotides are TGTGCCAGCAGCCAGGGGCAGGGTCCTTTCTACGAGCAGTACTTC. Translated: CASSQGQGPFYEQYF.

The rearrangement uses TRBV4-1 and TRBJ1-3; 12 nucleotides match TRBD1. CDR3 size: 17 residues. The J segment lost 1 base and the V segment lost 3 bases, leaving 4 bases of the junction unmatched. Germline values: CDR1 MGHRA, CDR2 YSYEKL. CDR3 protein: CASSQGQGASSGNTIYF. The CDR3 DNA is TGCGCCAGCAGCCAGGGACAGGGGGCGAGTTCTGGAAACACCATATATTTT.

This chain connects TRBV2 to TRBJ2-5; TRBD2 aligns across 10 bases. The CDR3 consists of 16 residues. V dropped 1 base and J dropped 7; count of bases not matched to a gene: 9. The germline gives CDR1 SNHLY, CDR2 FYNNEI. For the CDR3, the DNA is TGTGCCAGCAGTGAAGGTAGCGGGGGGATCGGATGGACCCAGTACTTC. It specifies CASSEGSGGIGWTQYF.

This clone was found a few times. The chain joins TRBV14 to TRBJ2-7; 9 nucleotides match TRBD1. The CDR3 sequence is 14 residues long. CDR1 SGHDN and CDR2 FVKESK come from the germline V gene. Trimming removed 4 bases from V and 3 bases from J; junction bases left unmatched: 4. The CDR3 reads CASSRDRVRYEQYF. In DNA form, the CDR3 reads TGTGCCAGCAGCCGGGACAGGGTTCGCTACGAGCAGTACTTC.

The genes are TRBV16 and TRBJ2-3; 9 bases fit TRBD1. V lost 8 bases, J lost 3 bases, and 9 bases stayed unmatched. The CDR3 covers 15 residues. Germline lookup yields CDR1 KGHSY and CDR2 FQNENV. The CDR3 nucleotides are TGTGCCAGCCATACCCGACAGGGGGATACAGATACGCAGTATTTT. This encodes CASHTRQGDTDTQYF.

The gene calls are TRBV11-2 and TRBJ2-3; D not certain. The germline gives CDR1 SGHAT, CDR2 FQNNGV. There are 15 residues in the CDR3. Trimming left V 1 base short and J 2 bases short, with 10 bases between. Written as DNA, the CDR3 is TGTGCCAGCAGCTTAGGGTCCCGACACACAGATACGCAGTATTTT. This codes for CASSLGSRHTDTQYF.

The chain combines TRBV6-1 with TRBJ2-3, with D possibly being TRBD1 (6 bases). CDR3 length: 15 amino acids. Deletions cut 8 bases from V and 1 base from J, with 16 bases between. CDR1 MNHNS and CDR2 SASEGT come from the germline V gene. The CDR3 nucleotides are TGTGCCAGCTCCTCACAGGGTCGGGGCACAGATACGCAGTATTTT. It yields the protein CASSSQGRGTDTQYF.